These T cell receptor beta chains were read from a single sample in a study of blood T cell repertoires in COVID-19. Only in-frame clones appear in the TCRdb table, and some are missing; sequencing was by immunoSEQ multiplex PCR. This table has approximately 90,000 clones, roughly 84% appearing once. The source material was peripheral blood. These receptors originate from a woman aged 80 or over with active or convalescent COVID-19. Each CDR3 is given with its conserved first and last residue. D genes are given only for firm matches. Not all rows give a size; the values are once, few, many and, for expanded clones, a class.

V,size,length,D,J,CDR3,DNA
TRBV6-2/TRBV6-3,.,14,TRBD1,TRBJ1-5,CASSRQGSNQPQHF,TGTGCCAGCAGTCGACAGGGAAGCAATCAGCCCCAGCATTTT
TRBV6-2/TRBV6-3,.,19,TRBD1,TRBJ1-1,CASSYQTGTGAVMNTEAFF,TGTGCCAGCAGTTATCAAACCGGGACAGGCGCTGTTATGAACACTGAAGCTTTCTTT
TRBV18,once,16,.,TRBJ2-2,CASSRDAAGLTGELFF,TGTGCCAGCTCACGGGATGCAGCGGGCCTCACCGGGGAGCTGTTTTTT
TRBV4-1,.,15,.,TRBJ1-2,CASSPGQPLTYGYTF,TGCGCCAGCAGCCCCGGACAGCCATTGACCTATGGCTACACCTTC
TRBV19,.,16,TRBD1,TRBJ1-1,CASSYTLGQRGTEAFF,TGTGCCAGTAGCTATACCCTGGGACAGAGAGGGACTGAAGCTTTCTTT
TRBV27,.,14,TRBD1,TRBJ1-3,CASSDRAAGNTIYF,TGTGCCTCGTCCGACAGGGCGGCTGGAAACACCATATATTTT
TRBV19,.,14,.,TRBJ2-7,CASSIREGGYEQYF,TGTGCCAGTAGTATACGGGAAGGGGGCTACGAGCAGTACTTC
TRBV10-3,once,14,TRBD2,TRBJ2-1,CAIRGLAGVGEQFF,TGTGCCATCAGGGGACTAGCGGGAGTCGGTGAGCAGTTCTTC
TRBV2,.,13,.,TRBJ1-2,CASSEDTNYGYTF,TGTGCCAGCAGTGAAGATACTAACTATGGCTACACCTTC
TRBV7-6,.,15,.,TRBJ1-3,CASSLEGWGRNTIYF,TGTGCCAGCAGCTTAGAGGGTTGGGGCCGGAACACCATATATTTT
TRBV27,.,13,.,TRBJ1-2,CASTRAAGYGYTF,TGTGCCAGCACCCGAGCGGCGGGCTATGGCTACACCTTC
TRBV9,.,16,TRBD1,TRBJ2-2,CASSVRPGQHTGELFF,TGTGCCAGCAGCGTCCGGCCGGGACAGCACACCGGGGAGCTGTTTTTT
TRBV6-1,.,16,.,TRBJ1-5,CASSEAGRGSYQPQHF,TGTGCCAGCAGTGAAGCGGGAAGGGGCAGTTATCAGCCCCAGCATTTT
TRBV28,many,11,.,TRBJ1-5,CASSPDQPQHF,TGTGCCAGCAGCCCGGATCAGCCCCAGCATTTT
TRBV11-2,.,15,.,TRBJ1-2,CASSLGPGNDYGYTF,TGTGCCAGCAGCTTAGGCCCAGGGAACGACTATGGCTACACCTTC
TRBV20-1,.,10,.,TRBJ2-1,CSASLNEQFF,TGCAGTGCCTCGCTAAATGAGCAGTTCTTC
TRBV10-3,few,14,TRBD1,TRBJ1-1,CAISGTGVGTEAFF,TGTGCCATCAGCGGGACAGGGGTGGGCACTGAAGCTTTCTTT
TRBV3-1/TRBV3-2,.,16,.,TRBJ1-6,CASSQNWGGRGSPLHF,TGTGCCAGCAGCCAAAATTGGGGGGGGAGGGGATCACCCCTCCACTTT
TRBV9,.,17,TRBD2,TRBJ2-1,CASSGSGTPLGYNEQFF,TGTGCCAGCAGCGGTAGCGGGACCCCTCTTGGTTACAATGAGCAGTTCTTC
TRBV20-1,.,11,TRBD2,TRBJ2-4,CSSGGKNIQYF,TGCAGTAGCGGGGGTAAAAACATTCAGTACTTC